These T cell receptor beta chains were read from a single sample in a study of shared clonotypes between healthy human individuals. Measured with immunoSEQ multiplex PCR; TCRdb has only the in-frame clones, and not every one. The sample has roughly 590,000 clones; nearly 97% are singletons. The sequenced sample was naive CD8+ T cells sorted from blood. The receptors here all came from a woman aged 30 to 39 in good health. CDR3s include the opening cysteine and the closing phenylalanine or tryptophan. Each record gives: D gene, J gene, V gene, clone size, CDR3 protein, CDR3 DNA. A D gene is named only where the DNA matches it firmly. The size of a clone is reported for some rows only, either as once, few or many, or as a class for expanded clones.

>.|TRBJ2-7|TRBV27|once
CASSFSGILYEQYF
TGTGCCAGCAGTTTTTCCGGGATCCTATACGAGCAGTACTTC
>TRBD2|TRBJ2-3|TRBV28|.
CASSTLVLAKTEDTQYF
TGTGCCAGCAGTACGCTAGTACTAGCGAAAACCGAGGATACGCAGTATTTT
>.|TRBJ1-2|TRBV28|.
CASKGRRDYGYTF
TGTGCCAGCAAGGGCAGGAGGGACTATGGCTACACCTTC
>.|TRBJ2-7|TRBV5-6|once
CASSLAGRSYEQYF
TGTGCCAGCAGCTTGGCTGGACGGTCCTACGAGCAGTACTTC
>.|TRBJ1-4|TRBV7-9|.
CASSLGWESNEKLFF
TGTGCCAGCAGCTTAGGTTGGGAATCGAATGAAAAACTGTTTTTT
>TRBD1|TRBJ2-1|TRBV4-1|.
CASSQVQGDNEQFF
TGCGCCAGCAGCCAAGTACAGGGGGACAATGAGCAGTTCTTC
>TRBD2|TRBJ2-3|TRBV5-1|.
CASSLTSGSRGDTQYF
TGCGCCAGCAGCTTGACTAGCGGGAGCCGGGGGGATACGCAGTATTTT
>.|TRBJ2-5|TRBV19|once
CASSTDSKETQYF
TGTGCCAGTAGCACGGACAGCAAAGAGACCCAGTACTTC
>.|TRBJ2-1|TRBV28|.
CASSSTKLAREYNEQFF
TGTGCCAGCAGTTCTACAAAGCTAGCAAGGGAGTACAATGAGCAGTTCTTC
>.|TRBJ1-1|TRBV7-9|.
CASSLVGGSEAFF
TGTGCCAGCAGCTTGGTGGGAGGTTCTGAAGCTTTCTTT
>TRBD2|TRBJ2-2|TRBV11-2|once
CASSSSGTITGELFF
TGTGCCAGCAGCTCCTCCGGGACTATAACCGGGGAGCTGTTTTTT
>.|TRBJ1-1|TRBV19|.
CASTLDILNTEAFF
TGTGCCAGTACCCTTGACATATTGAACACTGAAGCTTTCTTT
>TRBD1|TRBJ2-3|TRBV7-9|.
CASSLVPLGQGTTDTQYF
TGTGCCAGCAGCTTAGTACCCCTGGGACAGGGGACCACAGATACGCAGTATTTT
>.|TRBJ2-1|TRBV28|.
CASSFVGLGSYNEQFF
TGTGCCAGCAGTTTTGTGGGGTTGGGCTCCTACAATGAGCAGTTCTTC
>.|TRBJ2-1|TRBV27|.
CASSQSYNEQFF
TGTGCCAGCAGTCAATCCTACAATGAGCAGTTCTTC
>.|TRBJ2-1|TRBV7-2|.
CASSLGTYLSYNEQFF
TGTGCCAGCAGCTTAGGGACTTATCTCTCCTACAATGAGCAGTTCTTC
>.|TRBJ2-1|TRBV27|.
CASSLGGSYNEQFF
TGTGCCAGCAGTTTGGGTGGCTCCTACAATGAGCAGTTCTTC
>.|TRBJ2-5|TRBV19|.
CASSIGRRRGETQYF
TGTGCCAGTAGTATAGGGAGACGGAGGGGTGAGACCCAGTACTTC
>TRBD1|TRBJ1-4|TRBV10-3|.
CAIRTGLNEKLFF
TGTGCCATCCGGACAGGGCTCAATGAAAAACTGTTTTTT
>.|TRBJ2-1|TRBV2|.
CASNGRWGNNEQFF
TGTGCCAGCAATGGGAGATGGGGGAACAATGAGCAGTTCTTC
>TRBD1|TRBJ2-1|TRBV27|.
CASRANTDRGFFYEQFF
TGTGCCAGCAGGGCTAACACCGACAGGGGGTTTTTTTATGAGCAGTTCTTC
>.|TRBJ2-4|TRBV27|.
CASSLSVAKNIQYF
TGTGCCAGCAGTTTATCGGTAGCCAAAAACATTCAGTACTTC
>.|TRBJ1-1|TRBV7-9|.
CASSSRDKDTEAFF
TGTGCCAGCAGCTCAAGGGATAAGGACACTGAAGCTTTCTTT
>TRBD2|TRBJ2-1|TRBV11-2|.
CASSLAGGRGEQFF
TGTGCCAGCAGCCTAGCGGGAGGGCGCGGTGAGCAGTTCTTC
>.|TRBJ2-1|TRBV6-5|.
CASSYSNPGRGSEQFF
TGTGCCAGCAGTTACTCGAATCCGGGACGGGGCAGTGAGCAGTTCTTC
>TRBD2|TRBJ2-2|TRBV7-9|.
CASSSSQTSSTGELFF
TGTGCCAGCAGCTCATCCCAGACTAGCAGCACCGGGGAGCTGTTTTTT
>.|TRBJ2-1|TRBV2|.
CASKTSEDYNEQFF
TGTGCCAGCAAAACCTCGGAGGACTACAATGAGCAGTTCTTC
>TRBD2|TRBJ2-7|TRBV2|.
CASWTSGSAYEQYF
TGTGCCAGCTGGACTAGCGGGAGTGCTTACGAGCAGTACTTC
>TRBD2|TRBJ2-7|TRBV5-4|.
CASTQAGLARTYEQYF
TGTGCCAGCACCCAAGCGGGACTAGCGCGAACCTACGAGCAGTACTTC
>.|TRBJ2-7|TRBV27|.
CASSLNSPYEQYF
TGTGCCAGCAGTTTGAACAGTCCCTACGAGCAGTACTTC
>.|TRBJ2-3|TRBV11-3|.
CASSDTTRRTDTQYF
TGTGCCAGCAGCGACACGACTAGACGCACAGATACGCAGTATTTT
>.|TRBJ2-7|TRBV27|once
CASSLSSYEQYF
TGTGCCAGCAGTTTGTCCTCCTACGAGCAGTACTTC
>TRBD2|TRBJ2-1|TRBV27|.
CASSLISASGINNEQFF
TGTGCCAGCAGCTTGATATCCGCTAGCGGGATTAACAATGAGCAGTTCTTC
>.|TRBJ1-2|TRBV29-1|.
CSVAVNYGYTF
TGCAGCGTTGCAGTGAACTATGGCTACACCTTC
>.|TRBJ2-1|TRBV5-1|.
CASSLFGRGLVDEQFF
TGCGCCAGCAGCTTGTTCGGGAGGGGGCTGGTGGATGAGCAGTTCTTC
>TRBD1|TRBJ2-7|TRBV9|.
CASSVSGTGSYEQYF
TGTGCCAGCAGCGTTTCCGGGACAGGGTCCTACGAGCAGTACTTC
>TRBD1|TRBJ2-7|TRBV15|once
CATSLEGAGGGYEQYF
TGTGCCACCAGCCTAGAGGGGGCAGGGGGCGGCTACGAGCAGTACTTC
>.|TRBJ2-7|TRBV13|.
CASSLQGQYEQYF
TGTGCCAGCAGCCTACAGGGTCAGTACGAGCAGTACTTC
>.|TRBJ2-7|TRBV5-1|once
CASSSPYEQYF
TGCGCCAGCAGCTCCCCGTACGAGCAGTACTTC
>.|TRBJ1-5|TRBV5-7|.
CASSSPCRVRDSNQPQHF
TGTGCCAGCAGCTCCCCCTGTAGGGTACGGGATAGCAATCAGCCCCAGCATTTT
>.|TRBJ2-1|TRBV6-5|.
CASSSGPYNEQFF
TGTGCCAGCAGTTCAGGGCCCTACAATGAGCAGTTCTTC
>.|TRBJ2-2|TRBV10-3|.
CAISEYLGNTGELFF
TGTGCCATCAGTGAGTACTTGGGGAACACCGGGGAGCTGTTTTTT
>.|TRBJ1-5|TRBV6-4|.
CASSDSGVCNQPQHF
TGTGCCAGCAGTGATTCCGGGGTCTGCAATCAGCCCCAGCATTTT
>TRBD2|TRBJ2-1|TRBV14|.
CASSHVSGKGYNEQFF
TGTGCCAGCAGCCATGTTAGCGGGAAGGGATACAATGAGCAGTTCTTC
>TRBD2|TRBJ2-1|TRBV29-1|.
CSVEGPKTSGRAVYNEQFF
TGCAGCGTTGAAGGGCCGAAGACTAGCGGGAGGGCGGTTTACAATGAGCAGTTCTTC
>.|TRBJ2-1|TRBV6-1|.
CASSRLDEVEDEQFF
TGTGCCAGCAGTAGACTAGACGAGGTAGAGGATGAGCAGTTCTTC
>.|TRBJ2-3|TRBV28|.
CASSPLRTSTDTQYF
TGTGCCAGCAGTCCCCTGCGGACAAGCACAGATACGCAGTATTTT
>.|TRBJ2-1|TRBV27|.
CASNYGPGFLGNEQFF
TGTGCCAGCAACTACGGGCCGGGATTCCTGGGTAATGAGCAGTTCTTC
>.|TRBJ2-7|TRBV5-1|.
CASSLADTGAKKGTYEQYF
TGCGCCAGCAGCTTGGCAGATACAGGGGCCAAAAAGGGGACTTACGAGCAGTACTTC